This TCR beta chain was obtained from a study of vaccination effects on CD4 cells after COVID-19 (dated 2022 in TCRdb). About the investigation overall: In the ViraFEST assay, PBMC were stimulated with viral peptide pools, and antigen-specific CD4+ T cell clonotypes were then identified by expansion using TCR sequencing. Each participant got two doses of an mRNA SARS-CoV-2 vaccine, either BNT162b2 or mRNA-1273. In a couple of convalescent patients, pre-vaccine samples were collected 16 days and one week ahead of the first dose, 142 and 148 days after COVID-19 diagnosis. Some 2 million PBMC per well were cultured with roughly 10 ug/ml peptides in IMDM containing roughly 5% human AB serum, about 10 IU/ml IL-2 and gentamicin. SARS-CoV-2 spike-specific CD4+ TCR repertoires from before and after mRNA vaccination were compared in COVID-19 convalescent patients and in infection-naive vaccine recipients. Altogether, 10 COVID-19 convalescent patients and several SARS-CoV-2-naive healthy vaccine recipients made up the full study. Cultures from other donors in the study were sequenced with the Oncomine TCR Beta short-read assay on an Illumina iSeq 100. Study-level results and caveats: The study was limited by a small number of convalescent patients and lacked early post-infection timepoints. For convalescent patients, new clones induced by the vaccine made up most of the post-vaccine spike-reactive repertoire, and these new clones were largely distinct from the clones induced by infection. Clones induced by infection and clones induced by vaccination both contracted markedly at late timepoints after vaccination, which fits with T cell responses waning over time.

In the case of this clone: The specificity of this receptor is unknown. No clone much larger than this one lies a single base away; base qualities are absent.

Preparation of the library involved the immunoSEQ multiplex PCR assay. DNA from the cultured, isolated CD4+ T cells was subjected to TCR beta CDR3 sequencing. On the authors' methods: The analysis removed non-productive TCR sequences, trimmed reads to the CDR3 region, and retained only CDR3s that were 7 or more amino acids long. Antigen-specific clonotypes were identified with the MANAFEST web app by comparing expansion in peptide wells against reference cultures. To count as positive, a clone had to show expansion at FDR<0.05 compared with the reference and with all other wells, an odds ratio above 5, and a frequency above 0.1% in two replicate wells. Clonotypes significantly expanded in SARS-CoV-2 spike wells and in at least one common cold coronavirus spike condition were defined as cross-reactive. Levenshtein distance calculated with the stringdist R package was used to assess CDR3 similarity, and unrooted trees were constructed with ape in R 3.6.1. The table was pulled from immuneACCESS by TCRdb, which kept in-frame rearrangements only. Such tables lose some clones; where checked, under half of the loss comes from unresolved V genes, and the rest has no known cause. D and trimming were read from the DNA, whereas the V and J calls and clone size are those reported in that table. The sample table shows some 49,000 clones, and roughly 72% are seen once. Together, the top ten hold about 9% of the sample.

After more than 9 days of culture, CD4+ T cells were isolated with the EasySep CD4+ T cell isolation kit. PCR-confirmed SARS-CoV-2 infection had occurred in convalescent patients between March and December 2020, before the Alpha, Beta and Delta variants emerged in the United States. Half of the culture medium was replaced with fresh IL-2-containing medium on days 3 and 7. Unless noted otherwise, every peptide stimulation condition was grown in triplicate wells. PBMC were separated from whole blood using Ficoll-Paque Plus gradient centrifugation and were then either cryopreserved at -140C or used fresh. Genomic DNA was extracted from cultured CD4+ T cells with the QIAamp micro DNA kit. Based on the germline V gene, the CDR1 and CDR2 sequences are MNHEY and SVGAGI. Trimming removed 2 bases from V and 0 bases from J, leaving 13 bases between the germline ends. There are 16 amino acids in the CDR3, from cysteine to phenylalanine inclusive. The only DNA kept is the CDR3, 48 bases in frame from the first base.

Recombination linked TRBV6-5 to TRBJ2-5; no D gene call is confident. The sequence came from a human donor who had a prior SARS-CoV-2 infection. Sequencing used CD4+ T cells from PBMCs cultured without peptide, obtained before COVID-19 vaccination. The DNA sequence reads TGTGCCAGCAGTTACCCACCACCCCCGTACCAAGAGACCCAGTACTTC. Its protein is CASSYPPPPYQETQYF.